A selection of T cell receptor beta chains follows, all from one sample in a study of response to subunit inactivated influenza vaccine. TCRdb used MiXCR to reprocess the RT-PCR reads, holding one entry per CDR3 protein. Of some 480,000 distinct CDR3 sequences listed, approximately 11% are singletons. Here the sequenced sample was PBMCs from blood, taken 45 days after vaccination. Source of these receptors: a man in his fifties who received an inactivated influenza vaccine. Each CDR3 is given with its conserved first and last residue. Fields, in order: clone size, D gene, V gene, J gene, CDR3 protein, CDR3 DNA. The D gene is left open where the match is weak. Only part of the rows carry a size: once, few, many, or a class if the clone is expanded.

>many|TRBD2|TRBV7-2|TRBJ2-1
CASSLNSGGGHEQFF
TGTGCCAGCAGCTTAAATAGCGGGGGGGGCCATGAGCAGTTCTTC
>few|TRBD1|TRBV5-1|TRBJ2-7
CASSLGGTGVHEQYF
TGCGCCAGCAGCTTAGGGGGGACAGGGGTACACGAGCAGTACTTC
>.|.|TRBV6-1|TRBJ2-7
CASSRRVSSYEQYF
TGTGCCAGCAGTCGCCGGGTTTCCTCCTACGAGCAGTACTTC
>.|.|TRBV28|TRBJ2-3
CASSAGDMADTQYF
TGTGCCAGCAGCGCAGGAGACATGGCAGATACGCAGTATTTT
>few|.|TRBV14|TRBJ2-1
CASSPLPVLVPFF
TGTGCCAGCAGCCCTTTACCCGTCCTCGTGCCGTTCTTC
>few|TRBD1|TRBV29-1|TRBJ1-2
CSVGGQGGNGYTF
TGCAGCGTTGGGGGACAGGGGGGAAATGGCTACACCTTC
>.|.|TRBV29-1|TRBJ2-5
CSAIGQVAKTQYF
TGCAGCGCCATAGGCCAGGTTGCGAAGACCCAGTACTTC
>once|.|TRBV20-1|TRBJ1-6
CSARDSRAGSPLHF
TGCAGTGCTAGAGATTCGAGGGCAGGATCACCCCTCCACTTT
>few|.|TRBV7-2|TRBJ2-6
CASSLLGTNVLTF
TGTGCCAGCAGCTTATTGGGTACCAACGTCCTGACTTTC
>many|.|TRBV7-2|TRBJ2-2
CASSSSSTGELFF
TGTGCCAGCAGCTCCTCTAGCACCGGGGAGCTGTTTTTT
>few|TRBD2|TRBV18|TRBJ2-3
CASSPRVAGGTDTQYF
TGTGCCAGCTCACCACGAGTAGCGGGAGGCACAGATACGCAGTATTTT
>.|TRBD2|TRBV29-1|TRBJ2-1
CSVTPTSGYEQFF
TGCAGCGTTACTCCGACTAGCGGCTATGAGCAGTTCTTC
>.|.|TRBV24-1|TRBJ2-6
CATSDRIVGSGANVLTF
TGTGCCACCAGTGATAGAATTGTAGGGTCTGGGGCCAACGTCCTGACTTTC
>.|.|TRBV6-2/TRBV6-3|TRBJ2-1
CASSYYVGSKVNEQFF
TGTGCCAGCAGTTACTATGTCGGGAGTAAAGTAAATGAGCAGTTCTTC
>many|.|TRBV6-2/TRBV6-3|TRBJ2-7
CASSLSTGSGEQYF
TGTGCCAGCAGTCTCTCCACAGGGTCGGGCGAGCAGTACTTC
>few|.|TRBV3-1|TRBJ2-3
CASSQHRIADTQYF
TGTGCCAGCAGCCAACATCGGATCGCAGATACGCAGTATTTT
>few|.|TRBV4-1|TRBJ2-1
CASSQESAGSYNEQFF
TGCGCCAGCAGCCAAGAATCAGCAGGCTCCTACAATGAGCAGTTCTTC
>.|TRBD2|TRBV29-1|TRBJ2-1
CSVEDLPSGSSYNEQFF
TGCAGCGTTGAAGACCTCCCTAGCGGGAGTTCCTACAATGAGCAGTTCTTC
>few|TRBD1|TRBV4-3|TRBJ2-1
CASSQDPVRGLLRAVNEQFF
TGCGCCAGCAGCCAAGATCCGGTCAGGGGGCTTCTGAGGGCTGTGAATGAGCAGTTCTTC
>.|.|TRBV7-9|TRBJ2-1
CASSLRSPANNEQFF
TGTGCCAGCAGCTTAAGATCGCCAGCAAACAATGAGCAGTTCTTC
>few|TRBD2|TRBV7-2|TRBJ2-3
CASSYSGLVSDTQYF
TGTGCCAGCAGCTACTCCGGACTAGTATCTGATACGCAGTATTTT
>.|.|TRBV6-5|TRBJ1-2
CASSYGTTDGYTF
TGTGCCAGCAGTTACGGGACGACGGATGGCTACACCTTC
>few|.|TRBV7-3|TRBJ2-1
CASSKDSGAEQFF
TGTGCCAGCAGCAAAGACTCCGGGGCTGAGCAGTTCTTC
>few|.|TRBV12-3/TRBV12-4|TRBJ1-5
CASSTSTFVGRNQPQHF
TGTGCCAGCAGCACATCCACATTCGTCGGTCGCAATCAGCCCCAGCATTTT
>.|.|TRBV12-3/TRBV12-4|TRBJ2-3
CASSPIGGGPDTQYF
TGTGCCAGCAGTCCCATAGGGGGAGGTCCAGATACGCAGTATTTT
>.|TRBD1|TRBV10-3|TRBJ2-2
CAIRGQGENTGELFF
TGTGCCATCAGGGGACAGGGGGAAAACACCGGGGAGCTGTTTTTT
>.|TRBD2|TRBV20-1|TRBJ2-1
CSAREVGGVSYNEQFF
TGCAGTGCTAGAGAAGTTGGGGGGGTCTCCTACAATGAGCAGTTCTTC
>.|.|TRBV5-1|TRBJ1-1
CASSLKGGTNTEAFF
TGCGCCAGCAGCTTAAAAGGAGGAACGAACACTGAAGCTTTCTTT
>few|TRBD2|TRBV12-3/TRBV12-4|TRBJ2-7
CASSLTSNEQYF
TGTGCCAGCAGTCTGACTAGCAATGAGCAGTACTTC
>.|TRBD2|TRBV24-1|TRBJ2-3
CATSDSRLAGTDTQYF
TGTGCCACCAGTGATTCGCGGCTAGCGGGGACAGATACGCAGTATTTT
>many|TRBD1|TRBV5-1|TRBJ2-7
CASSPRTGISHEQYF
TGCGCCAGCAGCCCTAGGACAGGGATCTCTCACGAGCAGTACTTC
>.|.|TRBV10-3|TRBJ1-1
CATAGTGNTEAFF
TGTGCCACCGCAGGCACGGGGAACACTGAAGCTTTCTTT
>few|.|TRBV15|TRBJ2-7
CATSLVRNEQYF
TGTGCCACCAGCTTAGTTCGGAACGAGCAGTACTTC
>few|.|TRBV4-2|TRBJ2-7
CASSQVGGQAYEQYF
TGTGCCAGCAGCCAAGTAGGGGGTCAGGCCTACGAGCAGTACTTC
>.|TRBD1|TRBV5-1|TRBJ2-5
CASSSGDRRLETQYF
TGCGCCAGCAGCTCAGGGGACAGACGGCTAGAGACCCAGTACTTC
>few|TRBD1|TRBV5-5|TRBJ2-2
CASSRAGGNTGELFF
TGTGCCAGCAGCCGGGCAGGGGGAAATACCGGGGAGCTGTTTTTT
>many|.|TRBV20-1|TRBJ2-7
CSAPSVRDYEQYF
TGCAGTGCACCCAGCGTGAGGGACTACGAGCAGTACTTC
>.|.|TRBV4-2|TRBJ1-4
CASSHRRGFSPTNEKLFF
TGTGCCAGCAGCCATCGTAGGGGGTTTAGCCCAACTAATGAAAAACTGTTTTTT
>few|.|TRBV7-6|TRBJ2-6
CASSLLGANSGANVLTF
TGTGCCAGCAGCTTACTGGGGGCTAACTCTGGGGCCAACGTCCTGACTTTC
>.|.|TRBV28|TRBJ1-2
CASTLGLRYGYTF
TGTGCCAGCACCTTGGGCTTGAGGTATGGCTACACCTTC
>.|TRBD1|TRBV2|TRBJ2-5
CASSEGQIETQYF
TGTGCCAGCAGTGAGGGACAGATCGAGACCCAGTACTTC
>many|.|TRBV4-3|TRBJ2-7
CASSSSRGSYTYEQYF
TGCGCCAGCAGCTCCTCAAGGGGCAGTTACACCTACGAGCAGTACTTC
>few|.|TRBV28|TRBJ2-7
CASSFYGSVSYEQYF
TGTGCCAGCAGTTTCTACGGGTCCGTCTCCTACGAGCAGTACTTC
>.|.|TRBV9|TRBJ2-1
CASSGRGSYNEQFF
TGTGCCAGCAGCGGCCGCGGCTCCTACAATGAGCAGTTCTTC
>many|.|TRBV10-3|TRBJ2-7
CAISESAGAAYEQYF
TGTGCCATCAGTGAGTCGGCAGGGGCAGCCTACGAGCAGTACTTC
>many|TRBD2|TRBV7-6|TRBJ2-5
CASSLGTSGKTQYF
TGTGCCAGCAGCTTGGGGACTAGCGGAAAGACCCAGTACTTC
>.|.|TRBV7-2|TRBJ2-4
CASSLGGVAKNIQYF
TGTGCCAGCAGCTTAGGTGGGGTAGCCAAAAACATTCAGTACTTC
>.|.|TRBV4-2|TRBJ2-7
CASSQDPDSLTEQYF
TGTGCCAGCAGCCAAGACCCAGACTCTTTGACCGAGCAGTACTTC
>many|.|TRBV6-2/TRBV6-3|TRBJ2-7
CASSPTGAYEQYF
TGTGCCAGCAGTCCCACCGGGGCCTACGAGCAGTACTTC
>.|.|TRBV9|TRBJ2-7
CASSVGGISYEQYF
TGTGCCAGCAGCGTAGGCGGGATCTCCTACGAGCAGTACTTC
>.|TRBD1|TRBV5-5|TRBJ1-2
CASSPTGDRDYGYTF
TGTGCCAGCAGCCCTACAGGAGACAGGGACTATGGCTACACCTTC